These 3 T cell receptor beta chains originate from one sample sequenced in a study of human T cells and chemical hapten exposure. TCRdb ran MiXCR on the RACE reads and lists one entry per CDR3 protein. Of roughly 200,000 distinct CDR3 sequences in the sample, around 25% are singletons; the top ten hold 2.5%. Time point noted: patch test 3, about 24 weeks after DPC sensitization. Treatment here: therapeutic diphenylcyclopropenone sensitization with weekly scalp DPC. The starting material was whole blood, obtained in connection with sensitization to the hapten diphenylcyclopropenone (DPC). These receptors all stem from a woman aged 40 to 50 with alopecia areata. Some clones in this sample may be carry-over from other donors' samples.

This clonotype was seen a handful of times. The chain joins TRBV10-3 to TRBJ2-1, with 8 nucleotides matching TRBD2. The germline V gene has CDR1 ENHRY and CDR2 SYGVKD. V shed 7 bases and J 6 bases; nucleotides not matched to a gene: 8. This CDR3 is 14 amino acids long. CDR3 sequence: CAIKAELAVNEQFF. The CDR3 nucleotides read TGTGCCATCAAAGCGGAACTAGCGGTCAATGAGCAGTTCTTC.

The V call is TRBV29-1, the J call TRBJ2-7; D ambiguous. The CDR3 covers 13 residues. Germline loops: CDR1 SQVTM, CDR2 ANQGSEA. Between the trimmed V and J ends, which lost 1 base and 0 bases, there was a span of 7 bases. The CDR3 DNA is TGCAGCGTTGAAGCAGGATACTCCTACGAGCAGTACTTC. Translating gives CSVEAGYSYEQYF.

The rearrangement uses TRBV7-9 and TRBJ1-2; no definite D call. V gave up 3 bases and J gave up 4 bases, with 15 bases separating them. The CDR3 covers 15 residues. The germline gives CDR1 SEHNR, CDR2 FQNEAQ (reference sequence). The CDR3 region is CASSFSFEGSYGYTF. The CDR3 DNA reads TGTGCCAGCAGCTTTAGCTTCGAGGGTAGCTATGGCTACACCTTC.